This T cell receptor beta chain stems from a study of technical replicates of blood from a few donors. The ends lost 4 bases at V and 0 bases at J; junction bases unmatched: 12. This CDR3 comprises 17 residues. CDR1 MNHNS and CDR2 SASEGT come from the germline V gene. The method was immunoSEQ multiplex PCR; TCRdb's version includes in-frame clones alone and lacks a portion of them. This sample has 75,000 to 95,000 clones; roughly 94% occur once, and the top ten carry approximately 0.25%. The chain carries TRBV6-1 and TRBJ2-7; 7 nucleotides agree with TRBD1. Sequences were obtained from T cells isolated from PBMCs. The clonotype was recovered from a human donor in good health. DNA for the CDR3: TGTGCCAGCAGTGCACAACTGGACAGGACGAGCTCCTACGAGCAGTACTTC. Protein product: CASSAQLDRTSSYEQYF.